The TCR beta chain described here comes from a study of shared clonotypes between healthy human individuals. Study-wide results and caveats: Shared clonotypes across all four donors exceeded non-shared ones in generation probability. Sampling used blood alone; tissue repertoires probably differ.

CDR3 length equals 16 residues. Germline V gene lookup returns CDR1 SGHKS and CDR2 YYEKEE (reference sequence). Trimming pared 4 bases from V and 2 bases from J, leaving 18 bases between. A remark on this clone: The antigen is undetermined.

Clones were sequenced by immunoSEQ multiplex PCR, and TCRdb holds only the in-frame ones, with some missing. The sample includes a few million clones, around 93% seen only once; the top ten take roughly 1.7%. Naive CD8 populations comprised CD45RO-negative cells positively selected for CCR7, excluding terminally differentiated effector memory CD45RA+ cells. This sequence joins TRBV5-5 and TRBJ1-1; D ambiguous. This sequence originates from a man between 18 and 29 years old in good health. Some clones in this sample may be carry-over from other donors' samples. Sequenced sample: naive CD8+ T cells from PBMCs. The chain's CDR3 is CASSLGPSLRNTEAFF. In DNA, the CDR3 is TGTGCCAGCAGCCTCGGACCCTCACTGAGAAACACTGAAGCTTTCTTT.